The following is a T cell receptor beta chain sequence with its context. The antigen is not known. This sample stems from a study of beta chain features in type 1 diabetes. Points from the study as a whole: In cDNA sequencing, cells with high TCR expression could be over-represented. Across all four CD4+ subsets, people with type 1 diabetes showed modestly shorter TCRB CDR3s.

What was sequenced were expressed TCRB transcripts, since all of the isolated RNA had been reverse transcribed. Repertoires were generated with immunoSEQ multiplex PCR, while TCRdb's copy carries only in-frame clones and drops some. The sample gives about 620,000 clones, about a sixth of which show up once; 0.07% to 0.095% is in the top ten. V lost 4 bases and J lost 4, with 11 bases in between. The germline CDR1 and CDR2 sequences are MDHEN and SYDVKM. The CDR3 sequence is 13 residues long. The chain links TRBV28 to TRBJ2-7; D might be TRBD1 or TRBD2, each matching 6 bases. The sequenced sample consisted of naive CD4+ T cells from blood. This receptor was identified in a man between 18 and 35 years old in good health. CDR3 nucleotide sequence: TGTGCCAGCAGTTCTGGGGGGCTGTACGAGCAGTACTTC. Amino acid sequence: CASSSGGLYEQYF.